These T cell receptor beta chains were read from a single sample in a study of identical twins. A single record per CDR3 protein comes from TCRdb applying MiXCR to the 5' RACE reads. The sample lists fewer than 250,000 distinct CDR3 sequences; 6% to 9% were seen once. Another study also made use of these data, one on yellow fever vaccine responses in identical twins.

The sample taken for sequencing was memory (CD45RO+) T cells sorted from blood. All receptors come from a woman younger than 35 in good health. Each CDR3 is given with its conserved first and last residue. A D gene is named only where the DNA matches it firmly. A row's size may be missing; if present it is once, few, many or a size class.

v_gene: TRBV4-1; abundance: many; j_gene: TRBJ1-5; d_gene: NA; CDR3aa: CASSQEGASNQPQHF; CDR3nt: TGCGCCAGCAGCCAAGAAGGGGCTAGCAATCAGCCCCAGCATTTT
v_gene: TRBV12-3/TRBV12-4; abundance: many; j_gene: TRBJ2-2; d_gene: NA; CDR3aa: CASSHNTGELFF; CDR3nt: TGTGCCAGCAGTCACAACACCGGGGAGCTGTTTTTT
v_gene: TRBV20-1; abundance: NA; j_gene: TRBJ1-4; d_gene: NA; CDR3aa: CSASHLSQGREKLFF; CDR3nt: TGCAGTGCTAGCCATTTAAGCCAGGGTAGAGAAAAACTGTTTTTT
v_gene: TRBV20-1; abundance: NA; j_gene: TRBJ2-1; d_gene: TRBD2; CDR3aa: CSARANTRDYQVNEQFF; CDR3nt: TGCAGTGCTAGAGCCAACACACGGGACTACCAGGTCAATGAGCAGTTCTTC
v_gene: TRBV25-1; abundance: few; j_gene: TRBJ2-3; d_gene: NA; CDR3aa: CASSDKGRLDTQYF; CDR3nt: TGTGCCAGCAGTGACAAAGGACGGCTAGATACGCAGTATTTT
v_gene: TRBV20-1; abundance: many; j_gene: TRBJ1-3; d_gene: NA; CDR3aa: CSARGPGNTIYF; CDR3nt: TGCAGTGCACGGGGACCTGGAAACACCATATATTTT
v_gene: TRBV3-1; abundance: many; j_gene: TRBJ2-7; d_gene: TRBD1; CDR3aa: CASSLDDRGVYEQYF; CDR3nt: TGTGCCAGCAGCCTCGACGACAGGGGAGTCTACGAGCAGTACTTC
v_gene: TRBV20-1; abundance: NA; j_gene: TRBJ2-3; d_gene: TRBD2; CDR3aa: CSAREASGRAGGEYF; CDR3nt: TGCAGTGCTAGGGAGGCTAGCGGGAGGGCGGGAGGCGAGTATTTT
v_gene: TRBV27; abundance: NA; j_gene: TRBJ2-1; d_gene: NA; CDR3aa: CASSLSLWTEPYNEQFF; CDR3nt: TGTGCCAGCAGTTTATCCCTTTGGACAGAACCCTACAATGAGCAGTTCTTC
v_gene: TRBV4-2; abundance: many; j_gene: TRBJ2-3; d_gene: TRBD1; CDR3aa: CASSQAQGTGWSTDTQYF; CDR3nt: TGTGCCAGCAGCCAGGCTCAAGGGACAGGGTGGAGCACAGATACGCAGTATTTT
v_gene: TRBV30; abundance: NA; j_gene: TRBJ1-4; d_gene: NA; CDR3aa: CAWRGPLNEKLFF; CDR3nt: TGTGCCTGGAGAGGACCGCTTAATGAAAAACTGTTTTTT
v_gene: TRBV5-6; abundance: NA; j_gene: TRBJ2-4; d_gene: NA; CDR3aa: CASSRGTRGIQKNIQYF; CDR3nt: TGTGCCAGCAGCCGCGGGACCCGCGGGATCCAGAAGAACATTCAGTACTTC
v_gene: TRBV4-3; abundance: many; j_gene: TRBJ2-2; d_gene: NA; CDR3aa: CASSQVGGTGELFF; CDR3nt: TGCGCCAGCAGCCAAGTAGGGGGCACCGGGGAGCTGTTTTTT
v_gene: TRBV20-1; abundance: many; j_gene: TRBJ2-7; d_gene: TRBD1; CDR3aa: CSAREGQGFYEQYF; CDR3nt: TGCAGTGCTAGAGAGGGACAGGGCTTCTACGAGCAGTACTTC
v_gene: TRBV7-9; abundance: few; j_gene: TRBJ1-2; d_gene: NA; CDR3aa: CASSLATGNYGYTF; CDR3nt: TGTGCCAGCAGCTTAGCGACAGGAAACTATGGCTACACCTTC
v_gene: TRBV12-3/TRBV12-4; abundance: many; j_gene: TRBJ2-7; d_gene: NA; CDR3aa: CASSLGEGPYEQYF; CDR3nt: TGTGCCAGCAGTTTAGGAGAGGGTCCGTACGAGCAGTACTTC
v_gene: TRBV7-8; abundance: NA; j_gene: TRBJ1-5; d_gene: NA; CDR3aa: CASNEKGDSNQPQHF; CDR3nt: TGTGCCAGCAACGAGAAAGGGGATAGCAATCAGCCCCAGCATTTT
v_gene: TRBV5-1; abundance: many; j_gene: TRBJ2-4; d_gene: NA; CDR3aa: CASSPGRQKNIQYF; CDR3nt: TGCGCCAGCAGCCCGGGACGGCAAAAAAACATTCAGTACTTC
v_gene: TRBV14; abundance: NA; j_gene: TRBJ1-4; d_gene: TRBD1; CDR3aa: CASSQDPDRVNEKLFF; CDR3nt: TGTGCCAGCAGCCAAGACCCGGACAGGGTTAATGAAAAACTGTTTTTT
v_gene: TRBV6-2/TRBV6-3; abundance: few; j_gene: TRBJ2-7; d_gene: TRBD2; CDR3aa: CASSYSGLAHSYEQYF; CDR3nt: TGTGCCAGCAGTTACTCTGGACTAGCGCACTCCTACGAGCAGTACTTC
v_gene: TRBV6-5; abundance: few; j_gene: TRBJ1-4; d_gene: TRBD1; CDR3aa: CASSYSEQGNEKLFF; CDR3nt: TGTGCCAGCAGTTACTCGGAACAGGGGAACGAAAAACTGTTTTTT
v_gene: TRBV29-1; abundance: few; j_gene: TRBJ2-7; d_gene: TRBD1; CDR3aa: CSASGQVGYEQYF; CDR3nt: TGCAGCGCCTCGGGACAGGTGGGCTACGAGCAGTACTTC
v_gene: TRBV6-1; abundance: NA; j_gene: TRBJ2-6; d_gene: NA; CDR3aa: CASRLGQSSGANVLTF; CDR3nt: TGTGCCAGCAGGCTCGGACAGTCCTCTGGGGCCAACGTCCTGACTTTC
v_gene: TRBV10-2; abundance: few; j_gene: TRBJ2-2; d_gene: NA; CDR3aa: CASGPHWAGNTGELFF; CDR3nt: TGCGCCAGCGGACCCCACTGGGCAGGGAACACCGGGGAGCTGTTTTTT
v_gene: TRBV11-2; abundance: NA; j_gene: TRBJ2-1; d_gene: NA; CDR3aa: CASSFGPPSYNEQFF; CDR3nt: TGTGCCAGCAGCTTCGGCCCTCCTTCCTACAATGAGCAGTTCTTC
v_gene: TRBV6-2/TRBV6-3; abundance: few; j_gene: TRBJ2-7; d_gene: NA; CDR3aa: CASSYSPGRSYEQYF; CDR3nt: TGTGCCAGCAGTTACTCCCCAGGTCGCTCCTACGAGCAGTACTTC
v_gene: TRBV20-1; abundance: few; j_gene: TRBJ2-7; d_gene: TRBD2; CDR3aa: CSAKPLDGGVYEQYF; CDR3nt: TGCAGTGCTAAGCCTCTGGACGGGGGGGTTTACGAGCAGTACTTC
v_gene: TRBV7-3; abundance: NA; j_gene: TRBJ2-1; d_gene: NA; CDR3aa: CASSLKGSTEQFF; CDR3nt: TGTGCCAGCAGCTTAAAGGGGTCGACTGAGCAGTTCTTC
v_gene: TRBV12-3/TRBV12-4; abundance: NA; j_gene: TRBJ2-3; d_gene: TRBD1; CDR3aa: CASSLPPGTGPGDTQYF; CDR3nt: TGTGCCAGCAGTTTACCCCCCGGGACAGGGCCAGGAGATACGCAGTATTTT
v_gene: TRBV20-1; abundance: few; j_gene: TRBJ2-5; d_gene: NA; CDR3aa: CSARDLSSQETQYF; CDR3nt: TGCAGTGCTAGAGATCTATCTAGCCAAGAGACCCAGTACTTC
v_gene: TRBV7-2; abundance: many; j_gene: TRBJ1-3; d_gene: NA; CDR3aa: CASSLQGNTIYF; CDR3nt: TGTGCCAGCAGCTTACAGGGAAACACCATATATTTT
v_gene: TRBV12-3/TRBV12-4; abundance: few; j_gene: TRBJ2-7; d_gene: TRBD1; CDR3aa: CASSRRQGDYEQYF; CDR3nt: TGTGCCAGCAGCCGTAGACAGGGTGACTACGAGCAGTACTTC
v_gene: TRBV12-5; abundance: few; j_gene: TRBJ2-3; d_gene: NA; CDR3aa: CASGLGGWDTQYF; CDR3nt: TGTGCTAGTGGTTTGGGTGGTTGGGATACGCAGTATTTT
v_gene: TRBV4-3; abundance: few; j_gene: TRBJ2-2; d_gene: TRBD2; CDR3aa: CASSRGLAGMVTGELFF; CDR3nt: TGCGCCAGCAGCCGCGGACTAGCGGGAATGGTCACCGGGGAGCTGTTTTTT
v_gene: TRBV15; abundance: NA; j_gene: TRBJ1-3; d_gene: NA; CDR3aa: CATSRDLGGTSGNTIYF; CDR3nt: TGTGCCACCAGCAGAGATTTGGGCGGTACCTCTGGAAACACCATATATTTT
v_gene: TRBV25-1; abundance: NA; j_gene: TRBJ2-2; d_gene: NA; CDR3aa: CASSEPQQTGTGELFF; CDR3nt: TGTGCCAGCAGTGAACCACAACAAACAGGGACCGGGGAGCTGTTTTTT
v_gene: TRBV27; abundance: many; j_gene: TRBJ2-7; d_gene: NA; CDR3aa: CASSLGLGSYEQYF; CDR3nt: TGTGCCAGCAGTTTGGGCCTCGGCTCCTACGAGCAGTACTTC
v_gene: TRBV6-5; abundance: many; j_gene: TRBJ1-5; d_gene: NA; CDR3aa: CASSYLGTYQPQHF; CDR3nt: TGTGCCAGCAGTTACCTAGGGACGTATCAGCCCCAGCATTTT
v_gene: TRBV7-3; abundance: many; j_gene: TRBJ2-3; d_gene: TRBD2; CDR3aa: CASSFSSGGSTDTQYF; CDR3nt: TGTGCCAGCAGCTTCTCTAGCGGGGGGAGCACAGATACGCAGTATTTT
v_gene: TRBV6-1; abundance: NA; j_gene: TRBJ2-7; d_gene: TRBD1; CDR3aa: CASSQSRTGDKLVQYF; CDR3nt: TGTGCCAGCAGTCAATCTCGGACAGGGGACAAATTGGTGCAGTACTTC
v_gene: TRBV12-3/TRBV12-4; abundance: many; j_gene: TRBJ1-1; d_gene: TRBD1; CDR3aa: CASSGTGYTEAFF; CDR3nt: TGTGCCAGCAGTGGGACAGGGTACACTGAAGCTTTCTTT
v_gene: TRBV12-3/TRBV12-4; abundance: many; j_gene: TRBJ2-3; d_gene: NA; CDR3aa: CASSLGSGSGADTQYF; CDR3nt: TGTGCCAGCAGTTTAGGTAGCGGAAGTGGGGCAGATACGCAGTATTTT
v_gene: TRBV7-9; abundance: few; j_gene: TRBJ2-3; d_gene: TRBD2; CDR3aa: CASSPPSGGPDTQYF; CDR3nt: TGTGCCAGCAGCCCCCCGAGCGGGGGGCCAGATACGCAGTATTTT